These 29 T cell receptor beta chains were all obtained from the same sample, sequenced in a study of blood T cell repertoires in COVID-19. Sequenced by immunoSEQ multiplex PCR; TCRdb stores in-frame clones only, minus some. The sample contains about 220,000 clones, roughly 87% of which appear only once. Specimen: peripheral blood. Receptor source: a man aged 35 to 55 with active or convalescent COVID-19.

The V gene is TRBV18, the J gene TRBJ1-4; tentative D call: TRBD1 (5 bases). V lost 3 bases and J lost 6, with 14 bases in between. Germline-derived CDR1 and CDR2 are KGHSH and LQKENI. This CDR3 is built from 15 residues. The CDR3: CASSPLGRGDEKLFF. The CDR3 DNA sequence: TGTGCCAGCTCACCTTTAGGAAGGGGTGATGAAAAACTGTTTTTT.

The genes are TRBV15 and TRBJ1-5, with D unclear. Trimming shortened V by 0 bases and J by 8 bases, and 8 bases separated the two germline ends. The CDR3 has 13 amino acids. CDR1 LNHNV and CDR2 YYDKDF come from the germline V gene (reference sequence). The DNA for the CDR3 is TGTGCCACCAGCAGAGATTTGGCAGAGCCCCAGCATTTT. Translating gives CATSRDLAEPQHF.

This clone turned up a few times. The V gene is TRBV11-1, the J gene TRBJ2-7; D perhaps matches TRBD2 (6 bases). The CDR3 extends over 15 amino acids. Germline lookup yields CDR1 SGHAT and CDR2 FQDESV (reference sequence). The ends were cut back, 5 bases at V and 3 bases at J, with 17 bases in the middle. For the CDR3, the DNA is TGTGCCAGCAGCCCGGGGGACGCCGGGGGCTACGAGCAGTACTTC. Protein sequence: CASSPGDAGGYEQYF.

The gene calls are TRBV7-3 and TRBJ2-3; tentative D call: TRBD1 (5 bases). The CDR3 loop spans 13 amino acids. Trimming removed 3 bases at V and 6 bases at J, with 10 bases between. Germline-derived CDR1 and CDR2 are SGHTA and FQGTGA. CDR3 amino acids: CASSFKGRDTQYF. Here the CDR3 DNA reads TGTGCCAGCAGCTTCAAGGGGCGGGATACGCAGTATTTT.

In DNA form, the CDR3 reads TGCGCCAGCAGCCCGGGGGTCAAATCCTACAATGAGCAGTTCTTC. Translation gives CASSPGVKSYNEQFF. V gene TRBV5-1 combines with J gene TRBJ2-1; D possibly corresponds to TRBD2 (6 bases). This CDR3 is 15 amino acids long. Trimming stripped 4 bases from V and 1 base from J, with 12 bases between. CDR1 SGHRS and CDR2 YFSETQ come from the germline V gene.

The chain uses TRBV4-1 and TRBJ2-1, with TRBD1 identical over 7 bases. Losses at the gene ends were 5 bases for V and 1 base for J; bases not matched to a gene: 11. The CDR3 runs 17 residues. The germline V gene encodes CDR1 MGHRA and CDR2 YSYEKL. The CDR3 is CASSFRQGRSSYNEQFF. For the CDR3, the DNA is TGCGCCAGCAGCTTCCGACAGGGTCGATCGTCCTACAATGAGCAGTTCTTC.

This chain joins TRBV28 and TRBJ1-3; 7 bases align to TRBD1. The CDR3 length is 14 residues. CDR1 MDHEN and CDR2 SYDVKM come from the germline V gene. J lost 3 bases, V lost 6 bases, and 5 bases had no gene match. The CDR3 loop is CASRFDRVGNTIYF. The CDR3 DNA reads as TGTGCCAGCAGGTTCGACAGGGTTGGAAACACCATATATTTT.

The rearrangement joins TRBV5-5 to TRBJ2-7, with D possibly matching TRBD1 (6 bases). CDR3 length equals 16 residues. V lost 3 bases and J lost 0, with 16 bases in between. Germline V lookup: CDR1 SGHKS, CDR2 YYEKEE (reference sequence). The CDR3 nucleotides read TGTGCCAGCAGCTCAAAAGACAGGCCGATCTCCTACGAGCAGTACTTC. Protein product: CASSSKDRPISYEQYF.

The chain couples TRBV5-6 to TRBJ2-7; 12 bases fit TRBD1. The length of the CDR3 is 16 residues. The V segment lost 1 base and the J segment 1 base; nucleotides outside the gene matches: 3. Germline-derived CDR1 and CDR2 are SGHDT and YYEEEE. CDR3: CASSLKGQGASYEQYF. The CDR3 DNA is TGTGCCAGCAGCTTGAAGGGACAGGGGGCATCCTACGAGCAGTACTTC.

The gene calls are TRBV7-9 and TRBJ2-3; 8 nucleotides match TRBD2. The V segment lost 1 base and the J segment 4 bases; nucleotides outside the gene matches: 7. Germline V lookup: CDR1 SEHNR, CDR2 FQNEAQ (reference sequence). The CDR3 is made up of 16 amino acids. CDR3 sequence reads: CASSLVALGGADTQYF. The CDR3 DNA reads TGTGCCAGCAGCTTAGTTGCTCTCGGGGGGGCAGATACGCAGTATTTT.

This chain links TRBV30 with TRBJ1-3; D is unresolved. The CDR3 contains 16 residues. Trimming removed 0 bases at V and 3 bases at J, with 15 bases between. Germline values: CDR1 GTSNPN, CDR2 SVGIG (reference sequence). The CDR3 region has the DNA TGTGCCTGGAGTGTACGAGGTTTCGATGGTGGAAACACCATATATTTT. This sequence encodes CAWSVRGFDGGNTIYF.

The rearrangement uses TRBV11-2 and TRBJ1-1; weak D call: TRBD1 (5 bases). CDR3 length equals 15 residues. The germline gives CDR1 SGHAT, CDR2 FQNNGV. Between the trimmed V and J ends, which lost 4 bases and 3 bases, there was a span of 15 bases. The CDR3 region is CASSSRGYQDTEAFF. CDR3 DNA: TGTGCCAGCAGCTCTAGGGGATACCAAGACACTGAAGCTTTCTTT.

This chain uses TRBV9 with TRBJ2-3; 8 nucleotides line up with TRBD1. CDR1 is SGDLS, CDR2 YYNGEE, per germline. J was trimmed by 3 bases and V by 0 bases; bases with no gene match: 12. This CDR3 region has 18 residues. CDR3 coding DNA: TGTGCCAGCAGCGTAGCAGGGGGCGGCAGGCAAGGGACAGATACGCAGTATTTT. As protein: CASSVAGGGRQGTDTQYF.

The rearrangement uses TRBV28 and TRBJ1-2, with D hard to call. The CDR3 has 12 residues. The germline CDR1 and CDR2 sequences are MDHEN and SYDVKM. V was pared by 5 bases and J by 8 bases, with 12 bases between. CDR3 region: CASSTGAEGYTF. The CDR3 DNA follows: TGTGCCAGCAGTACCGGAGCGGAAGGCTACACCTTC.

This chain joins TRBV19 and TRBJ1-5, with a tentative D call TRBD1 (6 bases). The CDR3 totals 18 residues. Germline V lookup: CDR1 LNHDA, CDR2 SQIVND (reference sequence). V was trimmed by 3 bases and J by 4 bases, leaving 22 bases between them. CDR3 residues: CASSIAGAAGRGNQPQHF. CDR3 bases: TGTGCCAGTAGTATCGCGGGGGCTGCAGGGAGGGGAAATCAGCCCCAGCATTTT.

The rearrangement links TRBV5-4 to TRBJ2-1, with 9 bases fitting TRBD1. Germline trimming cut 4 bases from V and 6 bases from J; bases unmatched to any gene: 5. The CDR3 covers 14 residues. Germline V gene lookup returns CDR1 SGHNT and CDR2 YYREEE (reference sequence). CDR3 protein: CASSGGQGPNEQFF. The CDR3 bases are TGTGCCAGCAGCGGGGGACAGGGTCCCAATGAGCAGTTCTTC.

This sequence joins TRBV21-1 and TRBJ1-4. TRBV21-1 is classified as a pseudogene. This CDR3 is 17 amino acids long. CDR3 in amino acids: CASSKWGTQPTNEKLFF. CDR3 nucleotides: TGTGCCAGCAGCAAATGGGGGACTCAACCAACTAATGAAAAACTGTTTTTT.

The chain uses TRBV10-3 and TRBJ2-3, with D possibly being TRBD1 (5 bases). Germline V lookup: CDR1 ENHRY, CDR2 SYGVKD. CDR3 size: 15 residues. Deletions cut 2 bases from V and 0 bases from J, with 9 bases between. This chain's CDR3 is CAISEGASSTDTQYF. CDR3 in DNA: TGTGCCATCAGTGAGGGGGCGTCTAGCACAGATACGCAGTATTTT.

This chain uses TRBV11-2 with TRBJ1-2, with 7 bases aligning to TRBD1. CDR1 is SGHAT, CDR2 FQNNGV, per germline. V lost 4 bases to trimming and J lost 5 bases; unmatched junction nucleotides: 10. The CDR3 spans 15 residues. CDR3 bases: TGTGCCAGCAGCTCGATCCTCCGGGACAGTTATGGCTACACCTTC. Its protein is CASSSILRDSYGYTF.

This sequence joins TRBV28 and TRBJ2-7; a weak D match, TRBD2 (5 bases). The CDR3 contains 17 residues. Between the trimmed V and J ends, which lost 4 bases and 1 base, there was a span of 20 bases. CDR1 is MDHEN and CDR2 is SYDVKM in the germline V gene. CDR3 in amino acids: CASSSIGVGERSYEQYF. The CDR3 coding sequence is TGTGCCAGCAGTTCAATTGGGGTGGGAGAGAGGTCCTACGAGCAGTACTTC.

This rearrangement joins TRBV5-1 to TRBJ2-4; TRBD1 matches at 8 bases. The CDR3 loop spans 15 amino acids. V trimming: 3 bases; J trimming: 7 bases; junction bases outside the gene matches: 9. The germline CDR1 and CDR2 sequences are SGHRS and YFSETQ. The CDR3 DNA reads TGCGCCAGCAGCTCGACGGACAGGGTACGGAACATTCAGTACTTC. This encodes CASSSTDRVRNIQYF.

The V and J genes are TRBV13 and TRBJ1-1; D unresolved. This CDR3 has 11 residues. Trimming left V 8 bases short and J 5 bases short, with 9 bases between. Per the germline V gene, CDR1 is PRHDT and CDR2 is FYEKMQ (reference sequence). This CDR3 reads CASSERTEAFF. As DNA, the CDR3 is TGTGCCAGCTCAGAAAGAACTGAAGCTTTCTTT.

V is TRBV28 and J is TRBJ2-5; no clear D gene. Germline V gene data show CDR1 as MDHEN and CDR2 as SYDVKM. The CDR3 runs 12 residues. V was shortened by 5 bases and J by 2 bases, with 6 bases between the two germline ends. Written as DNA, the CDR3 is TGTGCCAGCAGTCTAACTCAAGAGACCCAGTACTTC. Translation: CASSLTQETQYF.

The CDR3 loop is CASSEAWTGGYGYTF. The CDR3 coding sequence is TGTGCCAGCAGTGAAGCTTGGACAGGGGGCTATGGCTACACCTTC. The chain carries TRBV6-1 and TRBJ1-2, with 10 positions matching TRBD1. The germline V gene has CDR1 MNHNS and CDR2 SASEGT. The V and J ends lost 0 bases and 4 bases, in that order; junction bases with no gene match: 2. This CDR3 has 15 residues.

The gene calls are TRBV5-4 and TRBJ2-7; 9 bases fit TRBD1. CDR1 and CDR2 from the germline V gene are SGHNT and YYREEE (reference sequence). CDR3 size: 13 residues. The V gene end was trimmed by 5 bases and the J gene end by 3 bases; junction bases not matched to a gene: 3. This CDR3 reads CASRGTGNYEQYF. CDR3 nucleotide sequence: TGTGCCAGCAGGGGGACAGGGAACTACGAGCAGTACTTC.

The chain links TRBV7-8 to TRBJ1-6, with a weak D call TRBD1 (5 bases). Germline V gene lookup returns CDR1 SGHVS and CDR2 FQNEAQ. V was pared by 5 bases and J by 7 bases, with 9 bases between. This CDR3 has 13 amino acids. The CDR3 region is CASSTRQNSPLHF. In DNA, the CDR3 is TGTGCCAGCAGCACCCGACAGAATTCACCCCTCCACTTT.

This chain joins TRBV27 and TRBJ2-7; D is unclear. This CDR3 region has 13 residues. V lost 3 bases and J 2 bases, leaving 8 bases between the germline ends. The germline gives CDR1 MNHEY, CDR2 SMNVEV (reference sequence). This CDR3 reads CASSLSEAYEQYF. The CDR3 DNA is TGTGCCAGCAGTTTGAGTGAAGCCTACGAGCAGTACTTC.

The V call is TRBV9, the J call TRBJ1-1; D uncertain. V lost 4 bases to trimming and J lost 2 bases, with 21 bases between them. CDR3 length equals 17 residues. Germline-derived CDR1 and CDR2 are SGDLS and YYNGEE. The CDR3 nucleotides are TGTGCCAGCAGCCTTCGCTCTGGGAGGGCTTTCAACACTGAAGCTTTCTTT. Protein: CASSLRSGRAFNTEAFF.

The chain recombines TRBV7-9 with TRBJ2-7; the match to TRBD1 covers 7 bases. V shed 4 bases, J shed 2 bases, and the junction held 5 bases outside the gene matches. Germline V CDR1 and CDR2: SEHNR, FQNEAQ (reference sequence). The CDR3 is made up of 14 amino acids. DNA of the CDR3: TGTGCCAGCAGCTCGGGACAGTCGACCTACGAGCAGTACTTC. Amino acids: CASSSGQSTYEQYF. Supplemented by reference TRBV7-9 and TRBJ2-7, the full variable domain reads DTGVSQNPRHKITKRGQNVTFRCDPISEHNRLYWYRQTLGQGPEFLTYFQNEAQLEKSRLLSDRFSAERPKGSFSTLEIQRTEQGDSAMYLCASSSGQSTYEQYFGPGTRLTVT.